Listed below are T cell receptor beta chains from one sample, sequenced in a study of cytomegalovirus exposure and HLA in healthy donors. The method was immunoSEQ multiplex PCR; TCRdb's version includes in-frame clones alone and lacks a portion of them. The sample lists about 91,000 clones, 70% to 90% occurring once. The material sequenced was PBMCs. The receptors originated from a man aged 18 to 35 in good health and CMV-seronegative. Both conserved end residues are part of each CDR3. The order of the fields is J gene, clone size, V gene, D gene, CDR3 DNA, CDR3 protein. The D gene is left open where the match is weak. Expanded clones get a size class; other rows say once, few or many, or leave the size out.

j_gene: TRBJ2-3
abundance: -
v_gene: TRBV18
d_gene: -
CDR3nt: TGTGCCAGCTCACCAACAGGGATAGCCCTCTCTAGCCGCGGCACAGATACGCAGTATTTT
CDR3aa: CASSPTGIALSSRGTDTQYF

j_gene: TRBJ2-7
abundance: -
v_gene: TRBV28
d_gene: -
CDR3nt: TGTGCCAGCAGTGATCAGGCGCCAAAATACGAGCAGTACTTC
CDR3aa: CASSDQAPKYEQYF

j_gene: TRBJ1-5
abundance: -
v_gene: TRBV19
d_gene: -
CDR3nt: TGTGCCAGTAGACCGCAGAGCAATCAGCCCCAGCATTTT
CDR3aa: CASRPQSNQPQHF

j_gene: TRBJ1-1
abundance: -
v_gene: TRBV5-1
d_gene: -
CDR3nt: TGCGCCAGCAGCATTCAGGGCCAAACTGGTGAAGCTTTCTTT
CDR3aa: CASSIQGQTGEAFF

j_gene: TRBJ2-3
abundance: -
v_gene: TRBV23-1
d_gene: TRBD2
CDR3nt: TGCGCCCCGGAGTCGAGAAGCGGGAGGGGACCAGATACGCAGTATTTT
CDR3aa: CAPESRSGRGPDTQYF

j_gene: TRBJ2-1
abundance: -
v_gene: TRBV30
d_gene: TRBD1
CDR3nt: TGTGCCTGGAGGGACAGGGGATTCGAGCAGTTCTTC
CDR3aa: CAWRDRGFEQFF

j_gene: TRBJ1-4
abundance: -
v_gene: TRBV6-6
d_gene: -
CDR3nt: TGTGCCAGCAGCTTTACAGGGACCAATGAAAAACTGTTTTTT
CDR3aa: CASSFTGTNEKLFF

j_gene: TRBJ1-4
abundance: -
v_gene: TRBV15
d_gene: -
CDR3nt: TGTGCCACCAGCAGAGGGCGGGGGGTTGCAACTAATGAAAAACTGTTTTTT
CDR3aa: CATSRGRGVATNEKLFF

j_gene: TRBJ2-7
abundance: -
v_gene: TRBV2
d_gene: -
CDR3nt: TGTGCCAGCAGTGAAGCGTCGTCCCTCTACGAGCAGTACTTC
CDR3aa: CASSEASSLYEQYF

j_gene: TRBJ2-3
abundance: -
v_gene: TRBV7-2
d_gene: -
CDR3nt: TGTGCCAGCAGCCCGCGGTCGGGAATTTCCGATACGCAGTATTTT
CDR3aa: CASSPRSGISDTQYF

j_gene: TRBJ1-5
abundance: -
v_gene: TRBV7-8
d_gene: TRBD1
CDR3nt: TGTGCCAGCAGCACAGGGGGCAATCAGCCCCAGCATTTT
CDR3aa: CASSTGGNQPQHF

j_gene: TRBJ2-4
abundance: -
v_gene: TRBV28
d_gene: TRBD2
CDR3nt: TGTGCCACCCAACTAGCGGGAGAAGCCAAAAACATTCAGTACTTC
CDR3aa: CATQLAGEAKNIQYF

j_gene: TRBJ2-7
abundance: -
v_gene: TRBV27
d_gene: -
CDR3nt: TGTGCCAGCAGTTTGTTGGGGGGTCACAACGAGCAGTACTTC
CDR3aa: CASSLLGGHNEQYF

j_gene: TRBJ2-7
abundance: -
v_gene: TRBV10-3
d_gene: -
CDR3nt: TGTGCCATCAGCGCACAACAGAGACCAGCCTACGAGCAGTACTTC
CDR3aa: CAISAQQRPAYEQYF

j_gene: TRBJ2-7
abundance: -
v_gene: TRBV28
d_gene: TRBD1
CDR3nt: TGTGCCAGCAGTTCCACGGGGGACAGGCCCTACGAGCAGTACTTC
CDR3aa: CASSSTGDRPYEQYF

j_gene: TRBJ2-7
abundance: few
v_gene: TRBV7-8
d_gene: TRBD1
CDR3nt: TGTGCCAGCAGCTGGGGACAGTCCGGCGAGCAGTACTTC
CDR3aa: CASSWGQSGEQYF

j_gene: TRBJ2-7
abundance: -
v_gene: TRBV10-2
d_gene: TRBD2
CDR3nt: TGCGCCAGCAGTGATCCCGGGACTAGCGGCTACGAGCAGTACTTC
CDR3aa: CASSDPGTSGYEQYF

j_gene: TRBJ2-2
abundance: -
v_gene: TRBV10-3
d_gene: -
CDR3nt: TGTGCCATCAGACAGGGTGGCGGGGAGCTGTTTTTT
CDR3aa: CAIRQGGGELFF

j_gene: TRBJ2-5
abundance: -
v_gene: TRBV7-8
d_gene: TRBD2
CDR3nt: TGTGCCAGCAGCTTAAGGACTAGCGGGGGCCGGGAGACCCAGTACTTC
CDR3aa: CASSLRTSGGRETQYF

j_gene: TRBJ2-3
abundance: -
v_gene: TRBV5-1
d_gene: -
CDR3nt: TGCGCCAGCAGCTTGGACCCCAGGGCCACGCAGTATTTT
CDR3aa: CASSLDPRATQYF

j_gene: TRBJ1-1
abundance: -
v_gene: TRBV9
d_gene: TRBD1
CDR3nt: TGTGCCAGCAGCGAGGGACAGTCAATGAACACTGAAGCTTTCTTT
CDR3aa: CASSEGQSMNTEAFF

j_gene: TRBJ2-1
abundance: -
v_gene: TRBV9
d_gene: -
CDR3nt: TGTGCCAGCAGCCTCCTGACGGGCTCCTACAATGAGCAGTTCTTC
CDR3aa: CASSLLTGSYNEQFF